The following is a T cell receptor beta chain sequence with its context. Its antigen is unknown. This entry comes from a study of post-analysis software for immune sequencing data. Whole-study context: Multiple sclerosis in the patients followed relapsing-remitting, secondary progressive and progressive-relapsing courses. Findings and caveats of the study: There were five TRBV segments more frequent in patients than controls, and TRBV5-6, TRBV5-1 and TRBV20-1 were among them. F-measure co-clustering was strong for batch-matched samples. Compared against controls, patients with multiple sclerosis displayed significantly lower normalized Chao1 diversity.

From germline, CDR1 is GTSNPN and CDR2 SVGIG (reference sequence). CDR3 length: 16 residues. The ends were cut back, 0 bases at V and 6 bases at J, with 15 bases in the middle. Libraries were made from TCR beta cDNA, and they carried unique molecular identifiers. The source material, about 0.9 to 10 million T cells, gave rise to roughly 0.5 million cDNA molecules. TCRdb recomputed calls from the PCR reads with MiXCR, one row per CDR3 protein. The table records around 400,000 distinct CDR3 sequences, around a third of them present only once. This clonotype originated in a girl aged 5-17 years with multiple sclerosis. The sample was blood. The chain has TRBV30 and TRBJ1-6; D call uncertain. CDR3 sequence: CAWSVRSEVPNSPLHF. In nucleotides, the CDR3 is TGTGCCTGGAGTGTACGGTCGGAGGTTCCTAATTCACCCCTCCACTTT.